Below, 19 T cell receptor beta chains from the same sample are listed, as sequenced in a study of CD8 T cells in Susac syndrome. An input of roughly 0.45 to 1 ug of RNA was subjected to reverse transcription using random hexamers. In TCRdb, the immunoSEQ multiplex PCR reads were re-called with MiXCR into one record per CDR3 protein. The data contain roughly 200,000 distinct CDR3 sequences, 90% to 95% of them seen just once; the ten biggest clones take up around 0.095%. Sequencing used CD4+ T cells from PBMCs. All receptors derive from a human donor with Susac syndrome.

This sequence joins TRBV23-1 and TRBJ2-7, with D unresolved. TRBV23-1 is designated an ORF whose function remains uncertain. V was clipped by 6 bases and J by 3 bases, with 18 bases between them. The CDR3 extends over 15 amino acids. The CDR3 DNA reads TGCGCCAGCAGCCCCGGGCCTTCCGAGGACTACGAGCAGTACTTC. The encoded protein is CASSPGPSEDYEQYF.

This clonotype was detected only once. This chain connects TRBV28 to TRBJ1-5; no reliable D call. Germline CDR1 is MDHEN and CDR2 is SYDVKM. Trimming cost V 5 bases and J 1 base, with 12 bases left between them. The CDR3 contains 15 residues. CDR3 in DNA: TGTGCCAGCAGTAGCACGGAAACAAGCAATCAGCCCCAGCATTTT. As protein: CASSSTETSNQPQHF.

This chain joins TRBV7-3 and TRBJ2-2; 7 bases are shared with TRBD1. J was trimmed by 4 bases and V by 5 bases; bases with no gene match: 10. The V gene's germline CDR1 is SGHTA and CDR2 FQGTGA. CDR3 length: 16 amino acids. The CDR3 is CASSPTGFSSTGELFF. CDR3 DNA: TGTGCCAGCAGCCCGACAGGGTTTTCCAGCACCGGGGAGCTGTTTTTT.

The genes are TRBV30 and TRBJ1-4; TRBD1 matches at 7 bases. There are 13 residues in the CDR3. V lost 5 bases to trimming and J lost 2 bases; unmatched junction nucleotides: 2. Germline V gene sequence: CDR1 GTSNPN, CDR2 SVGIG (reference sequence). The CDR3 here is CAWAGQTNEKLFF. The CDR3 region has the DNA TGTGCCTGGGCGGGACAGACTAATGAAAAACTGTTTTTT.

This chain links TRBV5-1 with TRBJ2-1; 7 bases are shared with TRBD2. This CDR3 comprises 15 residues. V dropped 3 bases and J dropped 0; count of bases not matched to a gene: 3. CDR1 and CDR2 from the germline V gene are SGHRS and YFSETQ. The DNA for the CDR3 is TGCGCCAGCAGCTCCGGGGGGAGCTCCTACAATGAGCAGTTCTTC. This encodes CASSSGGSSYNEQFF.

This chain's CDR3 is CSAREDWGYEQYF. The CDR3 DNA reads TGCAGTGCTAGAGAGGATTGGGGCTACGAGCAGTACTTC. V gene TRBV20-1 combines with J gene TRBJ2-7; D is unclear. V was pared by 0 bases and J by 3 bases, with 9 bases between. The CDR3 loop spans 13 amino acids. Germline V gene lookup returns CDR1 DFQATT and CDR2 SNEGSKA (reference sequence).

The chain carries TRBV3-1 and TRBJ2-7, with D tentatively TRBD2 (6 bases). This CDR3 has 13 amino acids. From germline, CDR1 is LGHDT and CDR2 YNNKEL (reference sequence). The V end lost 5 bases, the J end lost 1 base, and 9 bases lay between the germline ends. The CDR3 loop reads CASSYGTSYEQYF. For the CDR3, the DNA is TGTGCCAGCAGCTACGGGACTTCCTACGAGCAGTACTTC.

The rearrangement uses TRBV7-9 and TRBJ1-2; tentative D call: TRBD1 (5 bases). The CDR3 spans 13 residues. CDR1 and CDR2 (germline): SEHNR, FQNEAQ (reference sequence). The V end was cut by 3 bases, the J end by 6 bases, with 11 bases between. CDR3 sequence reads: CASSLGTGNGYTF. The CDR3 DNA is TGTGCCAGCAGCTTGGGGACTGGGAATGGCTACACCTTC.

This clonotype came up once. V gene TRBV3-1 combines with J gene TRBJ1-1, with D perhaps matching TRBD1 (5 bases). Trimming took off 7 bases at V and 7 bases at J, with 10 bases between the two ends. Germline V gene lookup returns CDR1 LGHDT and CDR2 YNNKEL (reference sequence). The CDR3 loop spans 11 amino acids. In DNA form, the CDR3 reads TGTGCCAGCAAAAGCGACAGTGAAGCTTTCTTT. It yields the protein CASKSDSEAFF.

This sequence joins TRBV7-2 and TRBJ1-1; TRBD1 is a possible D gene (6 bases). The CDR3 loop spans 15 amino acids. The V end was cut by 3 bases, the J end by 1 base, with 12 bases between. Germline V gene sequence: CDR1 SGHTA, CDR2 FQGNSA. DNA of the CDR3: TGTGCCAGCAGCTTTCGCGCAGGGGCGAACACTGAAGCTTTCTTT. It specifies CASSFRAGANTEAFF.

The V and J genes are TRBV5-6 and TRBJ1-2, with unresolved D. Between the trimmed V and J ends, which lost 2 bases and 1 base, there was a span of 12 bases. The CDR3 contains 15 residues. Per germline, CDR1 SGHDT and CDR2 YYEEEE. CDR3 sequence reads: CASSFLDEVNYGYTF. Written as DNA, the CDR3 is TGTGCCAGCAGCTTTTTGGATGAGGTTAACTATGGCTACACCTTC.

V and J are TRBV11-2 and TRBJ2-7, with 10 positions matching TRBD1. J gave up 8 bases and V 6 bases, and 16 bases lay outside the gene matches. Germline assignment: CDR1 SGHAT and CDR2 FQNNGV. CDR3 length: 16 residues. The CDR3 is CASSLRAGTGEFKQYF. CDR3 bases: TGTGCCAGCAGTTTAAGGGCCGGGACAGGGGAATTCAAGCAGTACTTC.

This rearrangement joins TRBV10-3 to TRBJ1-5; TRBD1 is a possible D gene (5 bases). There are 14 residues in the CDR3. The germline V gene encodes CDR1 ENHRY and CDR2 SYGVKD. With 5 bases removed from V and 7 bases from J, the gap between germline ends came to 15 bases. As DNA, the CDR3 is TGTGCCATCAGTCCCGGGGAGGGACGGCAGCCCCAGCATTTT. Translating gives CAISPGEGRQPQHF.

The V and J genes are TRBV20-1 and TRBJ2-3; D gene unclear. In germline, CDR1 is DFQATT, CDR2 SNEGSKA (reference sequence). CDR3 size: 15 residues. V was cut by 0 bases and J by 1 base, with 11 bases left in between. The CDR3 loop reads CSARDRITGTDTQYF. CDR3 coding DNA: TGCAGTGCTAGAGATCGGATTACGGGCACAGATACGCAGTATTTT.

The V call is TRBV25-1, the J call TRBJ1-1; D gene ambiguous. Trimming took 9 bases from V and 3 from J, leaving 14 bases between them. Germline V lookup: CDR1 MGHDK, CDR2 SYGVNS. The CDR3 is 13 residues long. Here the CDR3 DNA reads TGTGCCAGATCGATTATAGAGCACACTGAAGCTTTCTTT. Protein sequence: CARSIIEHTEAFF.

The J gene is TRBJ2-2, the V gene TRBV28, with 7 bases lining up with TRBD2. Germline V gene sequence: CDR1 MDHEN, CDR2 SYDVKM. The CDR3 is 15 residues long. The V and J ends lost 2 bases and 7 bases, in that order; junction bases with no gene match: 7. The CDR3 spells CASSLLAGAIGELFF. CDR3 nucleotide sequence: TGTGCCAGCAGTTTACTGGCGGGAGCTATCGGGGAGCTGTTTTTT.

This chain uses TRBV18 with TRBJ1-5, with D possibly being TRBD1 (6 bases). Trimming took 3 bases from V and 3 from J, leaving 24 bases between them. Per the germline V gene, CDR1 is KGHSH and CDR2 is LQKENI. CDR3 length: 19 residues. The CDR3: CASSPGRDTLDYSNQPQHF. The CDR3 region has the DNA TGTGCCAGCTCACCGGGGCGGGACACCCTGGACTATTCCAATCAGCCCCAGCATTTT.

The gene calls are TRBV20-1 and TRBJ2-7; D possibly matches TRBD1 or TRBD2 (5 bases each). V lost 0 bases and J lost 2, with 11 bases in between. CDR3 length: 14 amino acids. Germline lookup yields CDR1 DFQATT and CDR2 SNEGSKA (reference sequence). For the CDR3, the DNA is TGCAGTGCTAGAGATCAGGGACGGACCTACGAGCAGTACTTC. It codes for CSARDQGRTYEQYF.

The chain joins TRBV9 to TRBJ1-5, with a tentative D call TRBD1 (6 bases). The CDR3 covers 15 residues. Germline loops: CDR1 SGDLS, CDR2 YYNGEE. The V and J ends lost 0 bases and 4 bases respectively, with 11 bases between them. In nucleotides, the CDR3 is TGTGCCAGCAGCGTAGATGGGACAACGAATCAGCCCCAGCATTTT. It yields the protein CASSVDGTTNQPQHF.